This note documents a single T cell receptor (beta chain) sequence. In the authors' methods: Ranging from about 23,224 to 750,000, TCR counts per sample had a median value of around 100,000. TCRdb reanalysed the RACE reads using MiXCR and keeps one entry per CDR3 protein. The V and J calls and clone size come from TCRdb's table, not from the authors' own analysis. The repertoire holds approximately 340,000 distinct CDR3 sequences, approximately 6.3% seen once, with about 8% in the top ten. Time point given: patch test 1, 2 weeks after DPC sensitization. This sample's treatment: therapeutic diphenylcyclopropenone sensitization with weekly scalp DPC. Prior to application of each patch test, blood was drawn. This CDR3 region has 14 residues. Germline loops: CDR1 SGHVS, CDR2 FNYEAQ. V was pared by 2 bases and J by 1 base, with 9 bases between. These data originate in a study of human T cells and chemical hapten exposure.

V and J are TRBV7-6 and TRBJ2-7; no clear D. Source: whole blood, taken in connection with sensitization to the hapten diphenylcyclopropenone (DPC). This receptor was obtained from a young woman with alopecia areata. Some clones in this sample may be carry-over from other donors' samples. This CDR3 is CASSLSLASYEQYF. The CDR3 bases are TGTGCCAGCAGCTTATCCCTGGCATCCTACGAGCAGTACTTC. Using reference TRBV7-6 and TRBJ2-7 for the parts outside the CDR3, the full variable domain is GAGVSQSPRYKVTKRGQDVALRCDPISGHVSLYWYRQALGQGPEFLTYFNYEAQQDKSGLPNDRFSAERPEGSISTLTIQRTEQRDSAMYRCASSLSLASYEQYFGPGTRLTVT.